This entry concerns a single T cell receptor beta chain. There is no known antigen for this receptor. It has no much larger one-base neighbor in the sample; base qualities were not kept. This record belongs to a study of blood T cell repertoires in COVID-19 (dated by TCRdb to about 2020). Turning to the overall study: Samples covering the acute and convalescent phases of COVID-19 were provided by collaborators in the United States, Italy and Spain. The material from the prospective study consisted of cDNA or gDNA derived from T cells, B-cell-depleted T cells, or PBMCs. The dataset comprised deeply sampled blood TCRbeta repertoires from subjects exposed to, actively infected with, or recovered from COVID-19. A freely available public database, intended as a resource for researchers studying the immune response to SARS-CoV-2, is where the repertoires were released. The samples were drawn from the first 160 participants of the ongoing ImmuneRACE study and from 1,254 subjects provided by 6 global collaborators. Nearly every sample came with metadata listing a de-identified subject ID, COVID-19 status, age in years and sex. HLA class I and class II types, where available, came from metadata supplied by the sample provider rather than from assay-based typing. The paper as a whole reports these results and caveats: Clinical and demographic metadata were provided uncurated, with the amount varying by source and participant.

The immunoSEQ Assay, a bias-controlled multiplex PCR, was used to amplify TCRbeta CDR3 regions from genomic DNA. For the original study's pipeline: The number of nucleated cells in each sample was estimated by amplification of reference gene primers within the assay. Sequence reads were collapsed and filtered to measure the absolute abundance of every unique TCRbeta CDR3 rearrangement. For each sample, productive Simpson clonality was calculated as the square root of Simpson's diversity index over productive rearrangements. TCRdb retrieved this table from immuneACCESS and kept in-frame rearrangements only. Not all clones are present; in checked studies, unresolved V genes account for under half, and no reason is known for the remainder. D and trimming come from the DNA, and the V and J calls and clone size come from that table. The sample yields about 260,000 clones; around 90% were counted once. Roughly 4% of the sample belongs to the ten largest clones.

Another Seattle source contributed samples from volunteer blood donors who had recovered from COVID-19. The collaborating institutions used their own protocols to collect whole blood in K2EDTA tubes. Collaborator samples were shipped for TCRbeta analysis as frozen whole blood, isolated PBMCs, or DNA extracted from either sample type. The germline V gene encodes CDR1 LNHDA and CDR2 SQIVND (reference sequence). The CDR3 sequence holds 15 residues, the cysteine and phenylalanine included. The kept DNA is CDR3 alone, 45 bases in frame from the first base. V is reduced by 1 base and J by 6 bases, leaving a spacing of 13 bases between them.

The sequenced material came from peripheral blood. Recombination linked TRBV19 to TRBJ2-1; the best D guess is TRBD2, with 5 bases matching. The sequence derives from a man aged 55 to 70 who had recovered from COVID-19. The bases read TGTGCCAGTAGTATAGGTATGGTGGCGGGCAATGAGCAGTTCTTC. Protein translation: CASSIGMVAGNEQFF.